The entry below gives a single T cell receptor (beta chain) sequence along with its context. Losses at the gene ends were 3 bases for V and 1 base for J; bases not matched to a gene: 6. CDR3 length: 18 residues. Germline V gene lookup returns CDR1 MGHRA and CDR2 YSYEKL. Clones were read by immunoSEQ multiplex PCR, and TCRdb kept only the in-frame ones, dropping some. The profile shows 150,000 to 190,000 clones, 88% of them singletons. This specimen comes from a study of blood T cell repertoires in COVID-19. Across the study: The United States, Italy and Spain provided the acute and convalescent COVID-19 samples.

Source material: peripheral blood. The chain carries TRBV4-1 and TRBJ2-2; TRBD2 matches 12 bases. This clonotype originated in a woman in her 70s with acute or convalescent COVID-19. CDR3 coding DNA: TGCGCCAGCAGCCAGGCGCGGGGACTAGCGGGGAACACCGGGGAGCTGTTTTTT. Translated, it gives CASSQARGLAGNTGELFF.